The source of this T cell receptor beta chain is a study of T cell responses to AZD1222 COVID-19 vaccine. The table came from immunoSEQ multiplex PCR; TCRdb's copy has only in-frame clones and leaves some out. The repertoire includes over 100,000 clones, 85% to 90% of them detected once, and around 10% sits in the top ten. Germline loops: CDR1 SGHAT, CDR2 FQNNGV. The V gene lost 1 base and the J gene lost 10 bases, with 8 bases spanning the gap. CDR3 length equals 12 residues. The TCR was taken from an adult in good health. The sequencing used peripheral blood, collected on day 0 of AZD1222 vaccination. This sequence joins TRBV11-2 and TRBJ2-1; D is uncertain. The CDR3 DNA sequence: TGTGCCAGCAGCTTAGGTTATCGAGAGCAGTTCTTC. This encodes CASSLGYREQFF.